Listed here are 32 T cell receptor beta chains from one sample, sequenced in a study of OX40 agonist ivuxolimab in advanced cancers. Sequencing was performed with immunoSEQ multiplex PCR; in TCRdb, only in-frame clones are kept and a portion is missing. The sample holds around 72,000 clones, about nine tenths seen once. Sequences were derived from CD4+ or CD8+ T cells sorted from blood, sampled in a trial of the OX40 agonist ivuxolimab. The receptors were gathered from an adult with an advanced solid tumor such as melanoma, head and neck, liver or kidney cancer.

The V gene is TRBV12-5, the J gene TRBJ2-7; no clear D. Germline V lookup: CDR1 LGHNT, CDR2 FRNRAP. This CDR3 is built from 13 residues. V lost 3 bases to trimming and J lost 3 bases, with 9 bases between them. The CDR3 coding sequence is TGTGCTAGTGGTTTCAACCCGAGCTACGAGCAGTACTTC. Translating it yields CASGFNPSYEQYF.

This chain uses TRBV5-1 with TRBJ1-1; D unresolved. The CDR3 is 15 amino acids. Trimming removed 1 base from V and 2 bases from J, with 12 bases in between. Looked up from germline, CDR1 is SGHRS and CDR2 is YFSETQ. The CDR3 loop is CASSLIQLSNTEAFF. In DNA form, the CDR3 reads TGCGCCAGCAGCTTGATTCAGCTAAGTAACACTGAAGCTTTCTTT.

This chain links TRBV11-1 with TRBJ2-7; TRBD2 matches 8 bases. Germline CDR1 SGHAT, CDR2 FQDESV (reference sequence). The trim removed 6 bases at V and 5 bases at J, leaving 15 bases unmatched. The CDR3 is made up of 16 amino acids. CDR3 residues: CASSRPGGGPLNEQYF. CDR3 bases: TGTGCCAGCAGTCGCCCGGGCGGGGGGCCGCTTAACGAGCAGTACTTC. Based on the CDR3 plus reference TRBV11-1 and TRBJ2-7, the full variable domain is EAEVAQSPRYKITEKSQAVAFWCDPISGHATLYWYRQILGQGPELLVQFQDESVVDDSQLPKDRFSAERLKGVDSTLKIQPAELGDSAMYLCASSRPGGGPLNEQYFGPGTRLTVT.

As for this clone: A junction end diverges from the germline sequence, so it may reflect a read error. CDR3 residues: CKTYEQYF. The CDR3 DNA reads TGTAAAACCTACGAGCAGTACTTC. The rearrangement links TRBV29-1 to TRBJ2-7, with D unclear. The germline V gene has CDR1 SQVTM and CDR2 ANQGSEA. The CDR3 runs 8 residues.

The chain carries TRBV12-5 and TRBJ1-2; D is possibly TRBD1 (6 bases). Germline V gene data show CDR1 as LGHNT and CDR2 as FRNRAP. The germline V and J ends were trimmed by 2 bases and 3 bases, with 10 bases remaining between them. The CDR3 is 14 amino acids. The CDR3 loop reads CASGLSGADYGYTF. The CDR3 nucleotides read TGTGCTAGTGGTTTGTCGGGGGCGGACTATGGCTACACCTTC.

The chain couples TRBV28 to TRBJ1-1, with D possibly TRBD1 on 6 matching bases. The V end was cut by 6 bases, the J end by 5 bases, with 19 bases between. The V gene's germline CDR1 is MDHEN and CDR2 SYDVKM. CDR3 length: 15 amino acids. The CDR3 DNA reads as TGTGCCAGCAGCTCACAGGGCCTAAGGTGGACTGAAGCTTTCTTT. Protein sequence: CASSSQGLRWTEAFF.

The V gene is TRBV11-3, the J gene TRBJ1-1, with TRBD1 identical over 7 bases. Looked up from germline, CDR1 is SGHNT and CDR2 is YENEEA. The V gene end was trimmed by 4 bases and the J gene end by 1 base; junction bases not matched to a gene: 6. The CDR3 is made up of 15 amino acids. The CDR3 DNA follows: TGTGCCAGCAGCTCTTCTGGACAGGAGAACACTGAAGCTTTCTTT. Translated: CASSSSGQENTEAFF.

This chain joins TRBV5-4 and TRBJ2-6, with 7 bases lining up with TRBD1. The junction had 13 bases not matched to a gene; V was cut back by 3 bases and J by 4 bases. This CDR3 has 18 residues. The germline V gene has CDR1 SGHNT and CDR2 YYREEE (reference sequence). The CDR3 is CASSSSSGQPPGANVLTF. DNA of the CDR3: TGTGCCAGCAGCTCCAGTTCGGGACAGCCCCCGGGGGCCAACGTCCTGACTTTC.

V and J are TRBV6-5 and TRBJ2-2; weak D call: TRBD2 (5 bases). This CDR3 is built from 10 residues. V was cut by 8 bases and J by 13 bases, with 11 bases left in between. The V gene's germline CDR1 is MNHEY and CDR2 SVGAGI. The CDR3: CASGIEGLFF. The CDR3 bases are TGTGCCAGCGGGATTGAGGGGCTGTTTTTT.

This clone was seen just once. The chain carries TRBV6-5 and TRBJ1-1, with D possibly TRBD1 on 6 matching bases. Germline V gives CDR1 MNHEY, CDR2 SVGAGI. This CDR3 is 14 amino acids long. Trimming cost V 5 bases and J 3 bases, with 13 bases left between them. The CDR3 spells CASSRGGQDTEAFF. Written as DNA, the CDR3 is TGTGCCAGCAGTCGGGGGGGGCAGGACACTGAAGCTTTCTTT.

In its sample, this clone was seen once. The chain uses TRBV9 and TRBJ1-3, with 7 bases that match TRBD1. CDR3 length: 16 amino acids. CDR1 SGDLS and CDR2 YYNGEE come from the germline V gene. Trimming took 1 base from V and 4 from J; bases not matched to a gene: 8. The CDR3 nucleotides read TGTGCCAGCAGCGTACTGTCAGGGGGTAACGGAAACACCATATATTTT. Its translation: CASSVLSGGNGNTIYF.

The rearrangement joins TRBV20-1 to TRBJ1-2; possibly TRBD1 for D (6 bases). Germline CDR1 DFQATT, CDR2 SNEGSKA (reference sequence). V lost 5 bases, J lost 8 bases, and 12 bases lay in between. The CDR3 is 11 residues long. The CDR3, as DNA: TGCAGTGCTTATCAGGGGAGCGGCTACACCTTC. It specifies CSAYQGSGYTF.

This chain links TRBV11-2 with TRBJ1-1, with TRBD1 as a possible D gene (5 bases). Germline lookup yields CDR1 SGHAT and CDR2 FQNNGV. The CDR3 is 15 amino acids. V lost 3 bases and J 1 base, leaving 12 bases between the germline ends. CDR3 coding DNA: TGTGCCAGCAGCTTTGGGGCCAGAGGGAACACTGAAGCTTTCTTT. Translation: CASSFGARGNTEAFF. Variable domain in full (rest from reference TRBV11-2 and TRBJ1-1): EAGVAQSPRYKIIEKRQSVAFWCNPISGHATLYWYQQILGQGPKLLIQFQNNGVVDDSQLPKDRFSAERLKGVDSTLKIQPAKLEDSAVYLCASSFGARGNTEAFFGQGTRLTVV.

This chain's CDR3 is CASSQEGRNQPQHF. DNA of the CDR3: TGCGCCAGCAGCCAAGAGGGAAGAAATCAGCCCCAGCATTTT. The rearrangement joins TRBV4-1 to TRBJ1-5, with D unresolved. Looked up from germline, CDR1 is MGHRA and CDR2 is YSYEKL. The V end lost 0 bases, the J end lost 4 bases, and 7 bases lay between the germline ends. This CDR3 comprises 14 residues.

The chain uses TRBV25-1 and TRBJ2-1; no firm D call. The CDR3 sequence is 8 residues long. CDR1 is MGHDK and CDR2 is SYGVNS in the germline V gene. The V end was cut by 6 bases, the J end by 13 bases, with 4 bases between. This CDR3 reads CASRQQFF. The CDR3 coding sequence is TGTGCCAGCAGACAACAGTTCTTC. Together with reference TRBV25-1 and TRBJ2-1, the CDR3 gives the full variable domain: EADIYQTPRYLVIGTGKKITLECSQTMGHDKMYWYQQDPGMELHLIHYSYGVNSTEKGDLSSESTVSRIRTEHFPLTLESARPSHTSQYLCASRQQFFGPGTRLTVL.

V and J are TRBV7-9 and TRBJ2-7; D not resolved. The CDR3 runs 13 residues. V shed 2 bases and J shed 2 bases, with 7 bases lying between them. Germline loops: CDR1 SEHNR, CDR2 FQNEAQ (reference sequence). For the CDR3, the DNA is TGTGCCAGCAGCTTAAGCAGTACCTACGAGCAGTACTTC. Amino acids: CASSLSSTYEQYF.

The genes are TRBV25-1 and TRBJ1-2, with D perhaps TRBD1 (5 bases). Per germline, CDR1 MGHDK and CDR2 SYGVNS. The ends were cut back, 1 base at V and 9 bases at J, with 18 bases in the middle. The CDR3 contains 15 residues. The DNA for the CDR3 is TGTGCCAGCAGTGAATCCCGGGGCAGGGTGAGGAGCTACACCTTC. Protein: CASSESRGRVRSYTF.

This clone showed up just once. V is TRBV6-5 and J is TRBJ2-3; 7 bases agree with TRBD1. Unmatched junction bases numbered 10, after V lost 6 bases and J lost 4 bases. The CDR3 runs 15 residues. Germline assignment: CDR1 MNHEY and CDR2 SVGAGI. CDR3: CASRTRGTVSDTQYF. DNA for the CDR3: TGTGCCAGCAGGACACGAGGGACAGTGTCAGATACGCAGTATTTT.

This sequence joins TRBV15 and TRBJ2-7; 7 bases are a match to TRBD2. There are 13 residues in the CDR3. After removal of 6 bases from V and 2 bases from J, the junction contained 4 bases not matched to a gene. Looked up from germline, CDR1 is LNHNV and CDR2 is YYDKDF (reference sequence). The CDR3 sequence is CATRASGTYEQYF. For the CDR3, the DNA is TGTGCCACCAGAGCTAGCGGAACCTACGAGCAGTACTTC.

V and J are TRBV18 and TRBJ2-2, with D tentatively TRBD1 (6 bases). Trimming left V 2 bases short and J 3 bases short, with 13 bases between. CDR3 size: 16 residues. Germline assignment: CDR1 KGHSH and CDR2 LQKENI. This CDR3 reads CASSPWQGIDTGELFF. CDR3 in DNA: TGTGCCAGCTCACCATGGCAGGGGATCGACACCGGGGAGCTGTTTTTT.

The chain joins TRBV19 to TRBJ1-2; D not resolved. This CDR3 comprises 13 residues. The ends were cut back, 10 bases at V and 5 bases at J, with 17 bases in the middle. Per germline, CDR1 LNHDA and CDR2 SQIVND (reference sequence). CDR3 residues: CATLREGSYGYTF. The CDR3 nucleotides are TGTGCCACCCTAAGGGAAGGTTCGTATGGCTACACCTTC. Combining the CDR3 with reference TRBV19 and TRBJ1-2 gives the whole variable domain DGGITQSPKYLFRKEGQNVTLSCEQNLNHDAMYWYRQDPGQGLRLIYYSQIVNDFQKGDIAEGYSVSREKKESFPLTVTSAQKNPTAFYLCATLREGSYGYTFGSGTRLTVV.

The chain has TRBV10-3 and TRBJ1-1; D is uncertain. Germline V gene lookup returns CDR1 ENHRY and CDR2 SYGVKD. CDR3 length equals 13 residues. The V end lost 2 bases, the J end lost 9 bases, and 13 bases lay between the germline ends. The CDR3 region has the DNA TGTGCCATCAGTGAGCCCGGGTGGCAGCAAGCTTTCTTT. This translates into CAISEPGWQQAFF.

The chain is built from TRBV5-4 and TRBJ2-3; perhaps TRBD2 as D (6 bases). This CDR3 is built from 15 residues. Trimming removed 0 bases at V and 3 bases at J, with 11 bases between. Germline CDR1 reads SGHNT; CDR2 reads YYREEE (reference sequence). CDR3 residues: CASSLGGRGTDTQYF. The CDR3 DNA reads TGTGCCAGCAGCTTGGGGGGACGGGGGACAGATACGCAGTATTTT.

The rearrangement uses TRBV5-1 and TRBJ2-5, with D possibly TRBD2 on 6 matching bases. The assigned J gene may be wrong: the sequence end matches TRBJ2-7 better. The CDR3 spans 15 residues. CDR1 is SGHRS and CDR2 is YFSETQ in the germline V gene. This chain's CDR3 is CASSWGVGRFYEQYF. The CDR3 bases are TGCGCCAGCAGCTGGGGGGTTGGCCGATTCTACGAGCAGTACTTC.

The sample holds one count of this clone. The chain combines TRBV5-1 with TRBJ2-1; the match to TRBD1 covers 8 bases. V lost 4 bases, J lost 6 bases, and 9 bases stayed unmatched. In germline, CDR1 is SGHRS, CDR2 YFSETQ. The CDR3 runs to 15 residues. The CDR3: CASSEGQGRFNEQFF. CDR3 nucleotides: TGCGCCAGCAGCGAAGGACAGGGAAGGTTCAATGAGCAGTTCTTC.

The chain links TRBV15 to TRBJ2-2; D might be TRBD1 or TRBD2, each matching 5 bases. CDR1 is LNHNV, CDR2 YYDKDF, per germline (reference sequence). The V and J ends lost 4 bases and 4 bases respectively, with 13 bases between them. The CDR3 sequence is 15 residues long. CDR3 in amino acids: CATSKGEQLTGELFF. The CDR3 DNA reads as TGTGCCACCAGCAAAGGGGAGCAGCTCACCGGGGAGCTGTTTTTT.

About this clone itself: Other DNA sequences of this sample code for an identical CDR3. V usage is TRBV5-1 and J usage is TRBJ2-7; D remains unclear. This CDR3 is built from 12 residues. Trimming pared 0 bases from V and 6 bases from J, leaving 7 bases between. Germline CDR1 and CDR2: SGHRS and YFSETQ. CDR3 residues: CASSLALTEQYF. CDR3 DNA sequence: TGCGCCAGCAGCTTGGCCCTCACCGAGCAGTACTTC.

The chain joins TRBV7-9 to TRBJ2-5, with 11 positions matching TRBD1. Losses at the gene ends were 5 bases for V and 5 bases for J; bases not matched to a gene: 10. The CDR3 spans 16 residues. CDR1 is SEHNR and CDR2 is FQNEAQ in the germline V gene (reference sequence). The CDR3 spells CASSLRGQGAQETQYF. The CDR3, as DNA: TGTGCCAGCAGCCTAAGAGGACAGGGGGCGCAGGAGACCCAGTACTTC.

The CDR3 is CASSVEAFANSPLHF. CDR3 in DNA: TGTGCCAGCAGCGTAGAAGCCTTCGCGAATTCACCCCTCCACTTT. V and J are TRBV9 and TRBJ1-6, with no clear D. V was shortened by 0 bases and J by 7 bases, with 11 bases between the two germline ends. Germline CDR1 and CDR2: SGDLS and YYNGEE. The length of the CDR3 is 15 residues.

V usage is TRBV18 and J usage is TRBJ2-5, with 9 bases matching TRBD2. V shed 2 bases, J shed 5 bases, and the junction held 3 bases outside the gene matches. In germline, CDR1 is KGHSH, CDR2 LQKENI. CDR3 length equals 14 residues. CDR3 nucleotides: TGTGCCAGCTCACCAGCGGGGGGGTCCGAGACCCAGTACTTC. Amino acids: CASSPAGGSETQYF.

This chain connects TRBV30 to TRBJ1-2; the D is unclear. CDR3 length: 13 amino acids. Germline CDR1 reads GTSNPN; CDR2 reads SVGIG (reference sequence). V dropped 0 bases and J dropped 5 bases, with 10 bases sitting between them. CDR3 DNA sequence: TGTGCCTGGAGTGTAGGTGGTTTTTATGGCTACACCTTC. Translated, it gives CAWSVGGFYGYTF.

The chain carries TRBV6-1 and TRBJ2-4; TRBD1 agrees at 11 bases. This CDR3 region has 16 residues. Unmatched junction bases numbered 8, after V lost 2 bases and J lost 8 bases. Germline V CDR1 and CDR2: MNHNS, SASEGT. The CDR3 is CASSESRTGGGYIQYF. In DNA form, the CDR3 reads TGTGCCAGCAGTGAATCTCGGACAGGGGGCGGATACATTCAGTACTTC.